The present T cell receptor (beta chain) was sequenced within a study of T cells after yellow fever vaccination. Findings of the study overall: Subsequent to the booster, the majority of primary-vaccination clones reappeared (less than 97% CD4, about 90% CD8).

One entry per CDR3 protein, called by TCRdb with MiXCR from the 5' RACE reads. The sample has 300,000 to 400,000 distinct CDR3 sequences, roughly 4.3% seen once. For this clonotype: The antigen remains undetermined.

There are 12 residues in the CDR3. Germline CDR1 SGHTA, CDR2 FQGNSA. J gave up 9 bases and V 6 bases, and 5 bases lay outside the gene matches. The sequences come from PBMCs, collected 5 days after the yellow fever booster vaccination. The genes are TRBV7-2 and TRBJ2-1; TRBD2 matches at 7 bases. This TCR came from a man aged 18 to 29 who received the YFV17D yellow fever vaccine. The CDR3 sequence: CASRRELGEQFF. CDR3 DNA sequence: TGTGCCAGCAGGCGGGAGTTAGGTGAGCAGTTCTTC. The full variable domain, in which reference TRBV7-2 and TRBJ2-1 provide the parts outside the CDR3, is GAGVSQSPSNKVTEKGKDVELRCDPISGHTALYWYRQSLGQGLEFLIYFQGNSAPDKSGLPSDRFSAERTGGSVSTLTIQRTQQEDSAVYLCASRRELGEQFFGPGTRLTVL.